A single T cell receptor (beta chain) is shown here with its context. Which antigen it targets is not known. No much larger clonotype is one base removed from it; base qualities were not supplied. Only healthy Caucasian donors were included. Three pairs of female monozygotic twins, all aged 18 to 29 years, were included in the twin cohort. RNA for TCR libraries was isolated from peripheral blood mononuclear cells. This entry comes from a study of identical twins (dated by TCRdb to the mid-2010s). Broadly, across the study: To test whether fetal clonotypes persist, this study deep-sequenced TCR alpha and beta repertoires from monozygotic twins, from unrelated adults of various ages, and from cord blood. To rule out contamination, replicate twin experiments were performed at different times with different library preparation protocols. Broad study findings and their caveats: Because the same donors could not be followed over many years, the conclusions relied on cross-sectional statistical analysis. Fewer insertions were carried by abundant cord blood beta clonotypes, a similar but weaker trend appeared in young adult naive repertoires, and no such trend appeared in memory repertoires. Compared with coincidental sharing between unrelated individuals, an excess of low generation-probability sequences was observed among out-of-frame TCR alpha sequences shared between twins. In monozygotic twins, out-of-frame TCR alpha sharing was systematically underestimated by recombination models, although the models agreed with sharing between unrelated individuals. Invariant T cells such as MAIT and iNKT could partly confound zero-insertion analyses, although diverse VJ usage argued against such confounding for most clonotypes. The excess sharing between twins in beta out-of-frame sequences was weaker because fewer shared sequences reduced the signal-to-noise ratio.

The library relied on 5' RACE. The instrument given in TCRdb is Illumina HiSeq 2000. Template switching introduced a universal primer binding site; the final cDNA contained a unique molecular identifier, enabling accurate counting of TCR cDNA molecules. Specific primers in the conserved constant-segment region were used to synthesize first-strand cDNA for the TCR alpha and beta chains. To control for contamination, each cDNA library was double barcoded with a SMART-Mk sample barcode plus Illumina barcodes. TruSeq adapter sequences and Illumina sample barcodes were added in two successive PCR steps. TCR alpha and beta cDNA libraries were sequenced on the Illumina HiSeq platform with custom primers. As for how the authors treated the data: Raw reads were processed with MiGEC to extract unique molecular identifiers, and MiXCR was used to determine CDR3 positions. Recombination models were inferred per individual with the repgenHMM and IGoR tools using an EM algorithm. The tcR package in R was used for shared clonotype analysis, with sharing normalized by the product of cloneset sizes. Out-of-frame nonproductive sequences were analyzed to study raw recombination free of thymic and clonal selection effects. The public reads were run again by TCRdb, first through fastp at Q25 and then through MiXCR, and only productive beta chains were kept. Entries that share a CDR3 protein sequence are merged under the most common genes and DNA. These V and J calls originate from TCRdb's pipeline instead of the authors' own analysis. The sample has approximately 620,000 distinct CDR3 sequences on record, 8.5% to 9% of them singletons. Of the sample, about 0.98% is held by the ten largest clones.

From its cysteine to its phenylalanine, the CDR3 spans 15 amino acids. Only the CDR3 DNA stays, 45 bases, in frame from base 1. According to the germline V gene, CDR1 reads MDHEN and CDR2 reads SYDVKM. The V end gives up 4 bases and the J end 1 base, leaving 6 bases in the junction not matched to a gene. This same sample was also part of a study on yellow fever vaccine responses in identical twins. From the second report: The authors reported that the T cell response to vaccination in identical twins appeared partly convergent and partly personalized. The study precisely tracked vaccine-responding T cell clones in identical twins.

Sequenced material: PBMCs. The TCR comes from a young woman in good health. The receptor chain draws on TRBV28 and TRBJ1-1; 7 junctional bases match TRBD1. The nucleotides are TGTGCCAGCAGTTCAACGGGACAGAGGAACACTGAAGCTTTCTTT. Its translation is CASSSTGQRNTEAFF.